These T cell receptor beta chains were read from a single sample in a study of T cell changes during pregnancy in multiple sclerosis. Repertoires were generated with immunoSEQ multiplex PCR, while TCRdb's copy carries only in-frame clones and drops some. Altogether approximately 41,000 clones are present, less than 95% being singletons, with the ten largest covering under 0.5%. This material consisted of CD4+ T cells from peripheral blood mononuclear cells, taken in the second trimester of pregnancy. The receptors originated from a female donor with multiple sclerosis, enrolled in a pregnancy study. The conserved cysteine and the conserved F or W are not part of the CDR3 here.

V: TRBV10-2; CDR3: ASSVGRLAGDNEQF
V: TRBV7-9; CDR3: ASSSDSYSNQPQH
V: TRBV27; CDR3: ASSSTGAEEAF
V: TRBV11-3; CDR3: ASSSHTGTGNNEQF
V: TRBV2; CDR3: ASSRDSNQPQH
V: TRBV5-1; CDR3: ASSLSQETQY
V: TRBV5-1; CDR3: ASSFNSGANTEAF
V: TRBV5-5; CDR3: ASSSTRTGGASGANVLT
V: TRBV25-1; CDR3: ASSAPGTLKETQY
V: TRBV5-1; CDR3: ASSLGGSTAGELF
V: TRBV10-3; CDR3: AISVTGGGTEAF
V: TRBV6-6; CDR3: ASRRQGRFGETQY
V: TRBV6-1; CDR3: ASSEPPGLRNEQF
V: TRBV5-8; CDR3: ASSRGETYGYT
V: TRBV4-3; CDR3: ASSQDWGAAGGWEVLT
V: TRBV19; CDR3: ASSRKILTSTGISYEQY
V: TRBV6-1; CDR3: ASSPLGAGEQY
V: TRBV28; CDR3: ASSGGRLDTEAF
V: TRBV7-2; CDR3: ASSPHTDTQY
V: TRBV4-3; CDR3: ASSQDRTGINEQY
V: TRBV7-9; CDR3: ASSFSGNTEAF
V: TRBV19; CDR3: ASSPKQY
V: TRBV9; CDR3: ASSVGTGSSYEQY
V: TRBV7-2; CDR3: ASSLGQGQVNGYT
V: TRBV5-8; CDR3: ASRDRGSTVPQH
V: TRBV5-1; CDR3: ASSGQGSYEQY
V: TRBV2; CDR3: ASANSGQGNEKLF
V: TRBV19; CDR3: ASSTLRDTEAF
V: TRBV30; CDR3: AWSKASGGYEQF
V: TRBV30; CDR3: AWKRTGNYGYT
V: TRBV4-2; CDR3: ASSQDPSGIKTQY
V: TRBV5-1; CDR3: ASSLGGVSEQY
V: TRBV5-1; CDR3: ASSYGLAVGYQETQY
V: TRBV25-1; CDR3: ASSDMIGLAYNEQF
V: TRBV9; CDR3: ASSVVGSGSTGELF
V: TRBV6-1; CDR3: ASSETISSTDTQY
V: TRBV11-3; CDR3: ASSQGQGTGELF
V: TRBV6-4; CDR3: ARRDREDDQPQH
V: TRBV6-1; CDR3: ASRDRGAETQY
V: TRBV30; CDR3: ASLRGTRGTNYGYT
V: TRBV11-2; CDR3: ASSTLTRDSYTDTQY
V: TRBV10-3; CDR3: AISALDRADEQY
V: TRBV12-5; CDR3: ASGLSGFTGELF
V: TRBV28; CDR3: ASSVSGQGAGEQY
V: TRBV2; CDR3: ASRLTGLQETQY
V: TRBV2; CDR3: VTGQGSYEQY
V: TRBV7-2; CDR3: ASSLRRYEGNTIY
V: TRBV2; CDR3: ASSGRGRLSGKLF
V: TRBV19; CDR3: ASSSGQRGFH
V: TRBV10-1; CDR3: ASSESEDSRVYNSPLH
V: TRBV7-8; CDR3: ASSYRFGLAKNIQY
V: TRBV4-3; CDR3: ASSLDNRVGETQY
V: TRBV12-5; CDR3: ASGSPGRVGTAFNQPQH